Listed below are T cell receptor beta chains from one sample, sequenced in a study of blood T cell repertoires in COVID-19. Using immunoSEQ multiplex PCR, the repertoire was profiled, and TCRdb retains in-frame clones only, with some absent. This sample has roughly 81,000 clones, with more than 85% found just once. Sample: peripheral blood. These receptors were obtained from a man in his forties with acute or convalescent COVID-19. The CDR3 runs from the conserved cysteine through the conserved F or W. A D gene is named only where the DNA matches it firmly. Clone size is shown for a subset of rows, as once, few, many or a class of expanded clone.

clone size | D gene | J gene | V gene | CDR3 DNA | CDR3 protein
- | - | TRBJ2-1 | TRBV3-1/TRBV3-2 | TGTGCCAGCAGCCAAGCCCCGGAGGGCTTCGATGAGCAGTTCTTC | CASSQAPEGFDEQFF
once | - | TRBJ1-2 | TRBV12-3/TRBV12-4 | TGTGCCAGTCGGCGGGCTAACTATGGCTACACCTTC | CASRRANYGYTF
- | TRBD2 | TRBJ2-1 | TRBV4-3 | TGCGCCAGCAGCCAAGATGCAGCGGGGGGGTACAATGAGCAGTTCTTC | CASSQDAAGGYNEQFF
- | TRBD1 | TRBJ1-4 | TRBV6-2/TRBV6-3 | TGTGCCAGCAGTTACTCGGACAGGCAGCAGGCCGAAAAACTGTTTTTT | CASSYSDRQQAEKLFF
- | TRBD1 | TRBJ2-1 | TRBV10-3 | TGTGCCATCGGACGAGGACAGGGTCTCTACAATGAGCAGTTCTTC | CAIGRGQGLYNEQFF
- | - | TRBJ1-3 | TRBV7-2 | TGTGCCAGCAGCGCCCGACAGCACTTCTCTGGAAACACCATATATTTT | CASSARQHFSGNTIYF
- | TRBD1 | TRBJ2-3 | TRBV19 | TGTGCCAGTAGTATAGTAAGGACAGGGAGCACAGATACGCAGTATTTT | CASSIVRTGSTDTQYF
- | TRBD1 | TRBJ1-5 | TRBV19 | TGTGCCAGTAACACAGGGGGCTATCAGCCCCAGCATTTT | CASNTGGYQPQHF
- | - | TRBJ2-3 | TRBV21-1 | TGTGCCAGCAGACGACTAGCGGCTAGCACAGATACGCAGTATTTT | CASRRLAASTDTQYF
- | - | TRBJ2-3 | TRBV6-2/TRBV6-3 | TGTGCCAGCAGCTCTACAGATACGCAGTATTTT | CASSSTDTQYF
few | - | TRBJ1-5 | TRBV5-4 | TGTGCCAGCAGCCTGGACAGTAATCAGCCCCAGCATTTT | CASSLDSNQPQHF
- | - | TRBJ2-7 | TRBV30 | TGTGCCTGGAGTAGAGGACTGCTAAACGAGCAGTACTTC | CAWSRGLLNEQYF
- | TRBD1 | TRBJ1-1 | TRBV29-1 | TGCAGCGTCGCTTTCAGGGGGCGCATGAACACTGAAGCTTTCTTT | CSVAFRGRMNTEAFF
once | - | TRBJ2-1 | TRBV11-2 | TGTGCCAGCATGGGTGGGGGACTCTCGTTTAATGAGCAGTTCTTC | CASMGGGLSFNEQFF
- | TRBD2 | TRBJ2-2 | TRBV30 | TGTGCCTGGAGCAAAAAATTAGCGGGAGGCCCCGGGGAGCTGTTTTTT | CAWSKKLAGGPGELFF
- | TRBD1 | TRBJ2-1 | TRBV19 | TGTGCCAGTAGTATTATCGGACAGGGCTACAATGAGCAGTTCTTC | CASSIIGQGYNEQFF
- | - | TRBJ2-7 | TRBV30 | TGTGCCTGGAGTGGTCCCGCCTACGAGCAGTACTTC | CAWSGPAYEQYF
- | TRBD2 | TRBJ2-2 | TRBV15 | TGTGCCACCAGCAGAGACCTAGCGGGAGGGACCGGGGAGCTGTTTTTT | CATSRDLAGGTGELFF
- | TRBD2 | TRBJ2-7 | TRBV3-1/TRBV3-2 | TGTGCCAGCAGCGGTAGCGGGAGGAATTCCTACGAGCAGTACTTC | CASSGSGRNSYEQYF
- | - | TRBJ1-4 | TRBV30 | TGTGCCTGGGGGGGGGCCGATCGGGAACTGTTTTTT | CAWGGADRELFF
- | TRBD2 | TRBJ2-1 | TRBV9 | TGTGCCAGCAGCGCCTCATTAGCGGGAGTTGGCTACAATGAGCAGTTCTTC | CASSASLAGVGYNEQFF
- | TRBD1 | TRBJ2-1 | TRBV6-6 | TGTGCCAGCAGTAAACCGGGACAGGGTCACAATGAGCAGTTCTTC | CASSKPGQGHNEQFF
- | TRBD2 | TRBJ2-7 | TRBV6-5 | TGTGCCAGCAGGGTAGCGGGGGGTGGGCAGGAGCAGTACTTC | CASRVAGGGQEQYF
few | - | TRBJ1-1 | TRBV20-1 | TGCAGTGCTAGTGGCGGGAGAAACACTGAAGCTTTCTTT | CSASGGRNTEAFF
- | - | TRBJ2-7 | TRBV30 | TGTGCCTGGAGTGTACATCCCGGGGACGAGCAGTACTTC | CAWSVHPGDEQYF
- | TRBD2 | TRBJ2-7 | TRBV3-1/TRBV3-2 | TGTGCCAGCAGCCCCACCGGGAGGACCTCCTACGAGCAGTACTTC | CASSPTGRTSYEQYF
- | - | TRBJ1-4 | TRBV30 | TGTGCCTGGTCCCATCCGAGAAACGAAAAACTGTTTTTT | CAWSHPRNEKLFF
- | - | TRBJ2-2 | TRBV27 | TGTGCCAGCAGTTCCGGGGGGCTCGACACCGGGGAGCTGTTTTTT | CASSSGGLDTGELFF